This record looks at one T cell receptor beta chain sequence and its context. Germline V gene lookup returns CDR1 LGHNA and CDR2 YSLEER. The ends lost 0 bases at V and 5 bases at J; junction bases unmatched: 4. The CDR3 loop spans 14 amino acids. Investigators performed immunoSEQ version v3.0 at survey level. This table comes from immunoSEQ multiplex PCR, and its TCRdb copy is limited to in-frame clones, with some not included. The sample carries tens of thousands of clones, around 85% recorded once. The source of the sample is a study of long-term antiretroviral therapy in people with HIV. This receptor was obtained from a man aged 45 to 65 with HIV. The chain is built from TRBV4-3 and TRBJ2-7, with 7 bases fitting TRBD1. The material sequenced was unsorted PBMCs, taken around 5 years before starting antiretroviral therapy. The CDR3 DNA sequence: TGCGCCAGCAGCCAAGAACAGGGGATCCACGAGCAGTACTTC. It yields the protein CASSQEQGIHEQYF.